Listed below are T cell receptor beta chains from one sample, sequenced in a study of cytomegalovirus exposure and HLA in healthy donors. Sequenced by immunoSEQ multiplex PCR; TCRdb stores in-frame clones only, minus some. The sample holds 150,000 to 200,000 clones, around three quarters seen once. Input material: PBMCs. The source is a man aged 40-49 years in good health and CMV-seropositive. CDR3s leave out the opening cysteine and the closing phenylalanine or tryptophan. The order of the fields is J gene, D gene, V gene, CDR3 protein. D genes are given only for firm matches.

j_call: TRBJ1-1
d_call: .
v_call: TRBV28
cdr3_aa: ASSLGTEAF

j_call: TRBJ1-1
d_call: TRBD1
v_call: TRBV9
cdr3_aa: ASRPPTGVGEAF

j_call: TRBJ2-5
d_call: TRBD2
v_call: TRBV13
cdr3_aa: ASSRGLAAQETQY

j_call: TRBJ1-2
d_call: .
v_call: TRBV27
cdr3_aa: ASSLRAGPLYGYT

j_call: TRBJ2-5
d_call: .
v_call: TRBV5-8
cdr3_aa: ASSFGREETQY

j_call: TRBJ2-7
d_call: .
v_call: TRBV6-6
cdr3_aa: ASSSRRTVSYEQY

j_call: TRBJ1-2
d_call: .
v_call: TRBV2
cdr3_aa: ASSELETYGYT

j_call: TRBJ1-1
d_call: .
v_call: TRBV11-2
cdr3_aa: ASSGQRTGYTEAF

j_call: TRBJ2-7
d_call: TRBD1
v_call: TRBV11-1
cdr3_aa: ASTDRGTTYEQY

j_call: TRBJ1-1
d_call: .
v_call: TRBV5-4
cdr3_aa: ASSLGQPAEAF

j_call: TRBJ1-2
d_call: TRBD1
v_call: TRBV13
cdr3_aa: ASSFKDRPNYGYT

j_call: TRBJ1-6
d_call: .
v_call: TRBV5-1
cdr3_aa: ASSLVPADKYNSPLH

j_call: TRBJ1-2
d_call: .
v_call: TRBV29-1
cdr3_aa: SVAPTETLNYGYT

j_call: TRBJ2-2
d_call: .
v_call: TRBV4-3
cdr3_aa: ASSPSWRDVYTGELF

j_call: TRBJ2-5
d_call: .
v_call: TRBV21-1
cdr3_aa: ASRLSSGGGKERGPYQETQY

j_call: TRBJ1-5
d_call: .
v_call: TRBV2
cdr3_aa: ASRDGQGMRQPQH

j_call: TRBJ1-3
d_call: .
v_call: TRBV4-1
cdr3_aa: ASSRHRDIGNTIY

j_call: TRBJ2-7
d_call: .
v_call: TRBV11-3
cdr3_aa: ASSPRGAPYEQY

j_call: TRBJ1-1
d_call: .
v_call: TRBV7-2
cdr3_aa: ASSLWRNTEAF

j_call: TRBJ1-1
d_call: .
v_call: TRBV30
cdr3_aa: AWSGHHGTEAF

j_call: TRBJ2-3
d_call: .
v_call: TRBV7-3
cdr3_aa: ASSSWPTDTQY

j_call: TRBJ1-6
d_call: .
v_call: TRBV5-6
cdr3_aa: ASSHDRTPYNSPLH

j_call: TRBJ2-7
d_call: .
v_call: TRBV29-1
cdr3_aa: SVVAPGAYEQY

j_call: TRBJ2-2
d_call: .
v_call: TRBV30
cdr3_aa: AWSQGPMGFGELF

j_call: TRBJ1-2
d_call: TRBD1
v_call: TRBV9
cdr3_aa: ASSMTGTDYGYT

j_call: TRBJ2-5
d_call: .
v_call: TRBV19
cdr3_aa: ASSEQETQY

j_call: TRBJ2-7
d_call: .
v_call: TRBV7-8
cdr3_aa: ASSPPWAIINSYEQY

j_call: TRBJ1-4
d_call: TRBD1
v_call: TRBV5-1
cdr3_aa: ASSLVPGGNEKLF

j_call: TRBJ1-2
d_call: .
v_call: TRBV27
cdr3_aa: ASSHGQSYGYT

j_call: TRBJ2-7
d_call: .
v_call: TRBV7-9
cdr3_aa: ASSPIGLGDEQY

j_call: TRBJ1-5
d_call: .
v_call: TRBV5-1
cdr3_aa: ASSFRQPQH

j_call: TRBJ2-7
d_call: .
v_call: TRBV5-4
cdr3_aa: ASSQKLQGTYEQY

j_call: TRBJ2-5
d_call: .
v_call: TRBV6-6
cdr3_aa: ASSPVRQETQY

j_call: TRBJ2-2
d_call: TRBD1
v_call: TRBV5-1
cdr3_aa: ASSLGQGSTGELF

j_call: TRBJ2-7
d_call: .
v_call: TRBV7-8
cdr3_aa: ASTTGPDSSYEQY

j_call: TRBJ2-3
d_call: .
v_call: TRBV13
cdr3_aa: ASSFLGRADTQY

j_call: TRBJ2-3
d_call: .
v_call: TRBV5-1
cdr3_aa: ASSEGDTQY

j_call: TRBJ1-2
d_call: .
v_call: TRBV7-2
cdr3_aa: ASSRGGQTSYGYT